Many counts were recorded for the clone carrying this T cell receptor beta chain. Its antigen is currently unknown. Each diabetic donor fulfilled classification criteria for either type 1 or type 2. Donors had no other autoimmune disease or infection in four weeks. The data belong to a study of type 1 and type 2 diabetes patients. Points from the study as a whole: Type 2 diabetes and control samples shared highly correlated V and J usage, averaging approximately 0.97. Some expanded clones seen only in T1D might occur in additional T2D or control samples.

The PCR template was genomic DNA. Multiplex PCR with 30 forward and 13 reverse primers amplified the TCR beta CDR3. TCRdb ran MiXCR on the multiplex PCR reads and lists one entry per CDR3 protein. The repertoire holds 270,000 or so distinct CDR3 sequences, with roughly 50% as singletons. Germline-derived CDR1 and CDR2 are SNHLY and FYNNEI. Trimming pared 9 bases from V and 6 bases from J, leaving 20 bases between. CDR3 length equals 14 residues. The sample consisted of peripheral blood mononuclear cells (PBMCs). This chain connects TRBV2 to TRBJ1-2; D is perhaps TRBD1 (6 bases). This TCR was recovered from a young man with type 2 diabetes. The CDR3 sequence: CARESRGEVDGYTF. The DNA of the CDR3 is TGTGCCAGGGAGTCCAGGGGCGAGGTCGATGGCTACACCTTC. The full variable domain, in which reference TRBV2 and TRBJ1-2 provide the parts outside the CDR3, is EPEVTQTPSHQVTQMGQEVILRCVPISNHLYFYWYRQILGQKVEFLVSFYNNEISEKSEIFDDQFSVERPDGSNFTLKIRSTKLEDSAMYFCARESRGEVDGYTFGSGTRLTVV.